This T cell receptor beta chain appears in the sequencing data of a study of PD-1 blockade in classical Hodgkin lymphoma. At the level of the study: The study gave patients nivolumab 3 mg/kg intravenously every 2 weeks. Study-wide points: The diversity seen at baseline in complete responders resembled that of newly diagnosed patients. The study reported lower baseline TCR diversity in newly diagnosed patients than in healthy donors. Later analyses included only patients treated at least 1 year post-ASCT.

Brentuximab vedotin exposure varied, and every patient relapsed after autologous stem cell transplantation. This clone was seen more than once but under ten times. Its specificity is not known. Here immunoSEQ multiplex PCR was the method, and the copy in TCRdb shows in-frame clones only, minus some. This sample has 5,000 to 6,000 clones, with roughly 64% found just once. The sequence derives from a human donor with classical Hodgkin lymphoma. The sample consisted of peripheral blood mononuclear cells (PBMCs), taken at baseline.

The CDR3 loop is CASSLGPSGANVLTF. The CDR3 nucleotides read TGCGCCAGCAGCTTGGGCCCCTCTGGGGCCAACGTCCTGACTTTC. The V gene is TRBV5-1, the J gene TRBJ2-6; no firm D call. The length of the CDR3 is 15 residues. Germline V gene lookup returns CDR1 SGHRS and CDR2 YFSETQ. V dropped 0 bases and J dropped 0 bases, with 4 bases sitting between them.